These 27 T cell receptor beta chains were all obtained from the same sample, sequenced in a study of blood T cell repertoires in COVID-19. Some clones are missing from TCRdb's copy, which holds only in-frame ones; the method was immunoSEQ multiplex PCR. The sample carries some 400,000 clones, more than 65% recorded once. Sequenced material: peripheral blood. Every receptor here comes from a human donor with acute or convalescent COVID-19. The donor label of this sample is uncertain.

The J gene is TRBJ1-1, the V gene TRBV5-4, with TRBD1 identical over 7 bases. Germline-derived CDR1 and CDR2 are SGHNT and YYREEE (reference sequence). With 4 bases clipped from V and 5 bases from J, the junction kept 8 bases outside the gene matches. The CDR3 length is 14 residues. The CDR3 here is CASSQMTGRTEAFF. For the CDR3, the DNA is TGTGCCAGCAGCCAGATGACAGGGCGGACTGAAGCTTTCTTT. The full variable domain, with the rest looked up from reference TRBV5-4 and TRBJ1-1, is ETGVTQSPTHLIKTRGQQVTLRCSSQSGHNTVSWYQQALGQGPQFIFQYYREEENGRGNFPPRFSGLQFPNYSSELNVNALELDDSALYLCASSQMTGRTEAFFGQGTRLTVV.

The rearrangement uses TRBV19 and TRBJ2-1; D might be TRBD1 (6 bases). Trimming removed 5 bases from V and 7 bases from J, with 15 bases in between. Germline CDR1 LNHDA, CDR2 SQIVND (reference sequence). CDR3 length: 14 residues. The CDR3 loop reads CASSAGTRFNEQFF. The CDR3 bases are TGTGCCAGTAGTGCCGGGACAAGATTTAATGAGCAGTTCTTC.

The rearrangement uses TRBV28 and TRBJ1-1, with a weak D call TRBD1 (5 bases). CDR3 length: 14 residues. Germline V gives CDR1 MDHEN, CDR2 SYDVKM. V was pared by 6 bases and J by 0 bases, with 11 bases between. CDR3 protein: CASRGGALNTEAFF. DNA for the CDR3: TGTGCCAGCAGGGGAGGGGCGCTGAACACTGAAGCTTTCTTT.

The chain uses TRBV6-5 and TRBJ1-5; a weak D match, TRBD1 (6 bases). Trimming left V 9 bases short and J 2 bases short, with 17 bases between. This CDR3 spans 15 amino acids. Germline-derived CDR1 and CDR2 are MNHEY and SVGAGI. In DNA form, the CDR3 reads TGTGCCAGTGGACAGCCAAACGCGCGCAATCAGCCCCAGCATTTT. Translation: CASGQPNARNQPQHF.

This clone turned up a few times. The V gene is TRBV5-1, the J gene TRBJ2-1; unclear D gene. V was pared by 4 bases and J by 3 bases, with 11 bases between. This CDR3 is 14 amino acids long. Germline-derived CDR1 and CDR2 are SGHRS and YFSETQ. The CDR3 DNA reads as TGCGCCAGCAGCACCTCGACAAACTACAATGAGCAGTTCTTC. This sequence encodes CASSTSTNYNEQFF.

The V and J genes are TRBV30 and TRBJ2-1; 10 bases align to TRBD2. The junction had 5 bases not matched to a gene; V was cut back by 0 bases and J by 9 bases. Per the germline V gene, CDR1 is GTSNPN and CDR2 is SVGIG (reference sequence). This CDR3 is built from 14 residues. CDR3 nucleotide sequence: TGTGCCTGGAGTGTTTATAGGACTAGCGGTGAGCAGTTCTTC. Translation gives CAWSVYRTSGEQFF.

The J gene is TRBJ1-1, the V gene TRBV20-1; no definite D call. The CDR3 covers 11 residues. CDR1 and CDR2 from the germline V gene are DFQATT and SNEGSKA (reference sequence). CDR3 bases: TGCAGGACGGTTGGAGACACTGAAGCTTTCTTT. Amino acids: CRTVGDTEAFF.

This chain uses TRBV5-1 with TRBJ1-2, with 8 bases fitting TRBD1. Per germline, CDR1 SGHRS and CDR2 YFSETQ. Losses at the gene ends were 0 bases for V and 4 bases for J; bases not matched to a gene: 5. The CDR3 has 15 amino acids. CDR3 in amino acids: CASSLGTGRAYGYTF. In DNA, the CDR3 is TGCGCCAGCAGCTTGGGGACAGGGAGAGCCTATGGCTACACCTTC.

The chain uses TRBV29-1 and TRBJ2-2, with TRBD1 matching 8 bases. CDR3 length: 15 amino acids. J lost 6 bases, V lost 7 bases, and 13 bases had no gene match. The germline CDR1 and CDR2 sequences are SQVTM and ANQGSEA. The CDR3 loop reads CSAVGQGGLPGELFF. Written as DNA, the CDR3 is TGCAGCGCCGTTGGACAGGGCGGTCTTCCCGGGGAGCTGTTTTTT.

This clone was counted once. As DNA, the CDR3 is TGTGCCAGCAGCCCTCGGGCTAGCGCCAATGAGCAGTTCTTC. Translation: CASSPRASANEQFF. The rearrangement joins TRBV7-9 to TRBJ2-1; tentative D call: TRBD2 (6 bases). Germline CDR1 and CDR2: SEHNR and FQNEAQ (reference sequence). Trimming cost V 5 bases and J 6 bases, with 14 bases left between them. The CDR3 runs to 14 residues.

The chain is built from TRBV5-1 and TRBJ2-7; the D gene is possibly TRBD2 (5 bases). CDR3 size: 14 residues. V was clipped by 0 bases and J by 4 bases, with 11 bases between them. Germline CDR1 reads SGHRS; CDR2 reads YFSETQ. This CDR3 reads CASSLAGKGYEQYF. The DNA of the CDR3 is TGCGCCAGCAGCTTGGCCGGGAAGGGTTACGAGCAGTACTTC.

V and J are TRBV10-3 and TRBJ2-1; D may be TRBD2 (6 bases). Germline V lookup: CDR1 ENHRY, CDR2 SYGVKD. V was shortened by 4 bases and J by 1 base, with 17 bases between the two germline ends. The CDR3 has 17 amino acids. This CDR3 is CAISGPHDGGSYNEQFF. The CDR3 DNA follows: TGTGCCATCAGTGGCCCCCATGACGGGGGTTCCTACAATGAGCAGTTCTTC.

The chain employs TRBV5-5 and TRBJ1-1, with D possibly TRBD1 on 5 matching bases. The CDR3 sequence is 11 residues long. Trimming shortened V by 4 bases and J by 8 bases, and 9 bases separated the two germline ends. CDR1 and CDR2 from the germline V gene are SGHKS and YYEKEE (reference sequence). The CDR3 region has the DNA TGTGCCAGCAGCCGGGGGGTGGAAGCTTTCTTT. Protein product: CASSRGVEAFF.

This clone was seen only a few times. The chain has TRBV3-1 (or the pseudogene TRBV3-2) and TRBJ1-2; D not resolved. The V end was cut by 4 bases, the J end by 7 bases, with 7 bases between. The germline V gene encodes CDR1 LGHDT and CDR2 YNNKEL (reference sequence). This CDR3 has 11 residues. The DNA for the CDR3 is TGTGCCAGCAGCCGTCAGGCTGGCTACACCTTC. Its protein product is CASSRQAGYTF.

This sequence joins TRBV5-5 and TRBJ1-6, with D hard to call. The CDR3 is made up of 16 amino acids. V lost 0 bases and J 5 bases, leaving 12 bases between the germline ends. Germline V gene data show CDR1 as SGHKS and CDR2 as YYEKEE (reference sequence). This CDR3 is CASSLGLTRNNSPLHF. The CDR3 nucleotides read TGTGCCAGCAGCTTGGGGCTTACCAGAAATAATTCACCCCTCCACTTT.

This chain connects TRBV2 to TRBJ2-7, with 7 bases lining up with TRBD2. The CDR3 extends over 14 amino acids. Germline CDR1 reads SNHLY; CDR2 reads FYNNEI. The trim removed 1 base at V and 3 bases at J, leaving 3 bases unmatched. The chain's CDR3 is CASSEEAGYYEQYF. The CDR3 nucleotides are TGTGCCAGCAGTGAAGAAGCGGGATACTACGAGCAGTACTTC.

The chain couples TRBV6-2 or TRBV6-3 to TRBJ1-4; 10 nucleotides match TRBD1. The length of the CDR3 is 17 residues. Per the germline V gene, CDR1 is MNHEY and CDR2 is SVGEGT. Trimming cost V 3 bases and J 3 bases; bases outside gene matches: 7. CDR3 nucleotides: TGTGCCAGCAGTTATCGGGACAGGGGACGTTCTAATGAAAAACTGTTTTTT. Translating gives CASSYRDRGRSNEKLFF.

The chain carries TRBV5-6 and TRBJ2-2; TRBD1 matches 8 bases. Unmatched junction bases numbered 9, after V lost 5 bases and J lost 3 bases. The CDR3 is 16 residues long. From germline, CDR1 is SGHDT and CDR2 YYEEEE. Here the CDR3 reads CASSFGQGAYTGELFF. CDR3 coding DNA: TGTGCCAGCAGTTTTGGACAGGGAGCGTACACCGGGGAGCTGTTTTTT. Full variable domain (remainder filled in from reference TRBV5-6 and TRBJ2-2): DAGVTQSPTHLIKTRGQQVTLRCSPKSGHDTVSWYQQALGQGPQFIFQYYEEEERQRGNFPDRFSGHQFPNYSSELNVNALLLGDSALYLCASSFGQGAYTGELFFGEGSRLTVL.

This rearrangement joins TRBV7-9 to TRBJ1-3; D might be TRBD1 (6 bases). The CDR3 extends over 15 amino acids. Germline-derived CDR1 and CDR2 are SEHNR and FQNEAQ (reference sequence). V dropped 3 bases and J dropped 0 bases, with 9 bases sitting between them. The DNA of the CDR3 is TGTGCCAGCAGCTTTGCCAGGGGCTCTGGAAACACCATATATTTT. Its protein is CASSFARGSGNTIYF.

This chain links TRBV7-9 with TRBJ2-1; D uncertain. Looked up from germline, CDR1 is SEHNR and CDR2 is FQNEAQ (reference sequence). This CDR3 is 13 amino acids long. V lost 5 bases, J lost 6 bases, and 11 bases lay in between. The DNA for the CDR3 is TGTGCCAGCAGCGGTAGAAGCATCAATGAGCAGTTCTTC. It is translated as CASSGRSINEQFF.

This chain joins TRBV19 and TRBJ1-3, with D possibly TRBD1 on 5 matching bases. The V gene's germline CDR1 is LNHDA and CDR2 SQIVND (reference sequence). V lost 5 bases and J 8 bases, leaving 13 bases between the germline ends. The CDR3 has 13 amino acids. DNA for the CDR3: TGTGCCAGTAGTTCTACAGGACGCCACACCATATATTTT. This gives the protein CASSSTGRHTIYF.

The chain carries TRBV5-1 and TRBJ2-3; D not certain. Per the germline V gene, CDR1 is SGHRS and CDR2 is YFSETQ. V lost 5 bases and J lost 4, with 14 bases in between. This CDR3 contains 14 residues. The CDR3 loop is CASRGLGGADTQYF. The CDR3, as DNA: TGCGCCAGCAGGGGTCTAGGCGGCGCAGATACGCAGTATTTT.

J is TRBJ2-2 and V is TRBV9; 11 bases agree with TRBD2. Unmatched junction bases numbered 5, after V lost 2 bases and J lost 5 bases. Germline lookup yields CDR1 SGDLS and CDR2 YYNGEE. The CDR3 consists of 16 residues. CDR3 nucleotide sequence: TGTGCCAGCAGCGTTTCTCTAGCGGGAGGTACCGGGGAGCTGTTTTTT. Protein sequence: CASSVSLAGGTGELFF.

The genes are TRBV2 and TRBJ1-6; perhaps TRBD1 as D (5 bases). Trimming left V 3 bases short and J 9 bases short, with 9 bases between. The germline V gene has CDR1 SNHLY and CDR2 FYNNEI. This CDR3 is built from 13 residues. CDR3: CASSDWGVSPLHF. The CDR3 coding sequence is TGTGCCAGCAGTGATTGGGGGGTTTCACCCCTCCACTTT.

This chain uses TRBV6-2 or TRBV6-3 with TRBJ1-2; possibly TRBD1 for D (5 bases). Trimming removed 4 bases at V and 6 bases at J, with 12 bases between. The CDR3 runs 13 residues. CDR1 is MNHEY and CDR2 is SVGEGT in the germline V gene. CDR3 bases: TGTGCCAGCAGTTGGGGCCAGCCGAATGGCTACACCTTC. Protein sequence: CASSWGQPNGYTF.

CDR3 in amino acids: CASSGRSETQYF. In DNA, the CDR3 is TGTGCTAGTAGCGGAAGGAGCGAGACCCAGTACTTC. The rearrangement links TRBV12-5 to TRBJ2-5; perhaps TRBD2 as D (5 bases). V was cut by 8 bases and J by 5 bases, with 12 bases left in between. This CDR3 is built from 12 residues. CDR1 is LGHNT and CDR2 is FRNRAP in the germline V gene.

This sequence joins TRBV9 and TRBJ2-2; 7 bases line up with TRBD2. This CDR3 comprises 19 residues. J gave up 4 bases and V 2 bases, and 17 bases lay outside the gene matches. Germline V gene data show CDR1 as SGDLS and CDR2 as YYNGEE. The CDR3 nucleotides read TGTGCCAGCAGCGTTATCCCCCTGAGTTACGGGGGGACCACCGGGGAGCTGTTTTTT. It specifies CASSVIPLSYGGTTGELFF.